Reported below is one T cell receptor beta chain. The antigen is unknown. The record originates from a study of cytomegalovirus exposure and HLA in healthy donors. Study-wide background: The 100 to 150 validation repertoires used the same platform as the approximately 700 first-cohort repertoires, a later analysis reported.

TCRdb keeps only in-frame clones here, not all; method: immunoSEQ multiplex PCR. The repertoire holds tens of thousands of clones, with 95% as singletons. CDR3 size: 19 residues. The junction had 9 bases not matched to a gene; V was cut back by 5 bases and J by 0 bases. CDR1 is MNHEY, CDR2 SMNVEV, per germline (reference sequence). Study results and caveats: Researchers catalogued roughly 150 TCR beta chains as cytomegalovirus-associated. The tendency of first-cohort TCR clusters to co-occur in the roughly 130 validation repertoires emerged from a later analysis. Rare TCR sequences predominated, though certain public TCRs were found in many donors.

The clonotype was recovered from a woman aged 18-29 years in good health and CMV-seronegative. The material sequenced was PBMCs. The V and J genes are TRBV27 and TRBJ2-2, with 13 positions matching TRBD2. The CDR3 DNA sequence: TGTGCCAGCAGTCCAATAGGACTAGCGGGGGAAACGAACACCGGGGAGCTGTTTTTT. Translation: CASSPIGLAGETNTGELFF.